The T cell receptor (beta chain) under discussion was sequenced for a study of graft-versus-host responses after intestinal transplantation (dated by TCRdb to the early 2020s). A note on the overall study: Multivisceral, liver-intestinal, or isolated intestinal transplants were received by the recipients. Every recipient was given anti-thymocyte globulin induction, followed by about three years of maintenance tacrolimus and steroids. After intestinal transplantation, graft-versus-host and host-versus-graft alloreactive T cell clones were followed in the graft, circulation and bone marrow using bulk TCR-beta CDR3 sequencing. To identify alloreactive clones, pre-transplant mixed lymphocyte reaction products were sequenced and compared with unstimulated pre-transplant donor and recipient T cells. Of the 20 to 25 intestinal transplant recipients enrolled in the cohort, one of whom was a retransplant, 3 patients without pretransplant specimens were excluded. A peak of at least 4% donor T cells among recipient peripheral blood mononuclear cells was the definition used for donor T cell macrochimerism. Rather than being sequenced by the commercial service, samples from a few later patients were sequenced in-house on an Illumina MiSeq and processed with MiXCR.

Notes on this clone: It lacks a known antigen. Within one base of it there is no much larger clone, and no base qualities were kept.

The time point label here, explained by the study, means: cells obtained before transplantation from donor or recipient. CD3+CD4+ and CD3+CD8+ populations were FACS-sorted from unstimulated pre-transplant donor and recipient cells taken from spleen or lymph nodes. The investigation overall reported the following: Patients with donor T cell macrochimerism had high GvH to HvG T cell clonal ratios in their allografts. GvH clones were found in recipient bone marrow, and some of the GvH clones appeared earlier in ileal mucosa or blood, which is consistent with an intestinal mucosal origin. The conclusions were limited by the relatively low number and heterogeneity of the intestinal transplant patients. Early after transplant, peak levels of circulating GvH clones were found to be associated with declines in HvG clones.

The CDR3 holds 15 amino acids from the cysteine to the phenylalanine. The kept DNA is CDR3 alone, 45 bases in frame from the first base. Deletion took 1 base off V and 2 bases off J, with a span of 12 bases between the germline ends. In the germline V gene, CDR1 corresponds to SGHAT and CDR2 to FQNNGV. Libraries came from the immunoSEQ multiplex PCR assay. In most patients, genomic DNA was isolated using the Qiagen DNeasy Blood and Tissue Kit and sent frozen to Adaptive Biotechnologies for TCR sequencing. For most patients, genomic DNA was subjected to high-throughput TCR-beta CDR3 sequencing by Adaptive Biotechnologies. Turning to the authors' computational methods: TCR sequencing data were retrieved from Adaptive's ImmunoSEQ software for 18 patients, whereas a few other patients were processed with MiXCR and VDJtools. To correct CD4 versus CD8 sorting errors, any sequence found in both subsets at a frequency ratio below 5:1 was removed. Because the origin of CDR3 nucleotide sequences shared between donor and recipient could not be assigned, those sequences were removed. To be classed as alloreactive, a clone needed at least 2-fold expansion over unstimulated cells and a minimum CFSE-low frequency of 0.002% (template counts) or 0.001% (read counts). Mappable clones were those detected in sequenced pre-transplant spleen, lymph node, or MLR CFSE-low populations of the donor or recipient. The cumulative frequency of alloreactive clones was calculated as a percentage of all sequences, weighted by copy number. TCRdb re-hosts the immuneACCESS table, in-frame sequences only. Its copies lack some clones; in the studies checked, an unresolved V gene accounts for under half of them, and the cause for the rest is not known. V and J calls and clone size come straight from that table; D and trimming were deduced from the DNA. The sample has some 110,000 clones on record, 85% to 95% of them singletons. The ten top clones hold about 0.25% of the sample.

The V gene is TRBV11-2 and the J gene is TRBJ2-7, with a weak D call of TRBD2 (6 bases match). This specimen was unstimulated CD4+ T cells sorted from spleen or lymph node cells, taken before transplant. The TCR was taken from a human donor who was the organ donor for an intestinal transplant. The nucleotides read TGTGCCAGCAGCTTAGGCTCAGCTAGCGCCTACGAGCAGTACTTC. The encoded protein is CASSLGSASAYEQYF.